This TCR beta chain was found in a study of cytomegalovirus exposure and HLA in healthy donors. Points from the study as a whole: Most TCR sequences proved rare, with some public TCRs found in many donors. Altogether, 150 or so TCR beta chains were recorded as cytomegalovirus-associated. In the 120 or so validation repertoires, just under 95% of cluster scores exceeded 0, per a later analysis.

As regards this clone: The antigen is not known.

The V gene's germline CDR1 is ENHRY and CDR2 SYGVKD. V was cut by 7 bases and J by 2 bases, with 12 bases left in between. CDR3 size: 13 residues. Only in-frame clones appear in the TCRdb table, and some are missing; sequencing was by immunoSEQ multiplex PCR. This table holds roughly 130,000 clones, roughly nine tenths found once. The chain combines TRBV10-3 with TRBJ2-7; no firm D call. This TCR was recovered from a man younger than 35 in good health and CMV-seronegative. Sequenced: PBMCs. The CDR3 is CAITGTDTYEQYF. The CDR3 bases are TGTGCCATCACTGGAACAGACACCTACGAGCAGTACTTC.